A selection of T cell receptor beta chains follows, all from one sample in a study of cytomegalovirus exposure and HLA in healthy donors. TCRdb keeps only in-frame clones here, not all; method: immunoSEQ multiplex PCR. The sample carries roughly 250,000 clones, 80% recorded once. Sequencing input: PBMCs. The receptors come from a girl under 10 years old in good health and CMV-seronegative. CDR3s include the opening cysteine and the closing phenylalanine or tryptophan. The D gene is left open where the match is weak. Expanded clones get a size class; other rows say once, few or many, or leave the size out.

clone size,V gene,J gene,D gene,CDR3 protein,CDR3 DNA
.,TRBV7-6,TRBJ2-3,.,CASSLVAVGRDLRDTQYF,TGTGCCAGCAGCTTAGTGGCGGTTGGGCGGGACCTGAGAGATACGCAGTATTTT
.,TRBV2,TRBJ2-5,TRBD2,CASRGLAGEQETQYF,TGTGCCAGCAGGGGACTAGCGGGGGAACAAGAGACCCAGTACTTC
.,TRBV9,TRBJ2-7,TRBD1,CASSVMGQGGEQYF,TGTGCCAGCAGCGTAATGGGACAGGGCGGCGAGCAGTACTTC
.,TRBV6-5,TRBJ2-1,TRBD2,CASSSSGSSYNEQFF,TGTGCCAGCAGTTCTAGCGGAAGCTCCTACAATGAGCAGTTCTTC
.,TRBV13,TRBJ1-1,.,CASSRTVNTEAFF,TGTGCCAGCAGCCGGACAGTGAACACTGAAGCTTTCTTT
.,TRBV10-3,TRBJ2-7,TRBD2,CAISGYPGLAYEQYF,TGTGCCATCAGTGGGTACCCGGGACTAGCGTACGAGCAGTACTTC
few,TRBV5-6,TRBJ2-3,.,CASSFGEEDTQYF,TGTGCCAGCAGCTTCGGGGAGGAGGATACGCAGTATTTT
once,TRBV9,TRBJ1-2,.,CASSVRSGTQDNYGYTF,TGTGCCAGCAGCGTCAGGTCCGGGACACAGGATAACTATGGCTACACCTTC
.,TRBV29-1,TRBJ1-1,.,CSVPGQTNTEAFF,TGCAGCGTTCCGGGACAAACGAACACTGAAGCTTTCTTT
.,TRBV20-1,TRBJ1-1,.,CSARGPFEAFF,TGCAGTGCTAGGGGCCCTTTTGAAGCTTTCTTT
.,TRBV29-1,TRBJ2-5,TRBD2,CSVVPLAEGRETQYF,TGCAGCGTTGTCCCACTAGCGGAGGGAAGAGAGACCCAGTACTTC